This T cell receptor (beta chain) was identified during a study of blood T cell repertoires in COVID-19 (TCRdb year 2020). Concerning the study at large: The collaborator samples originated in the United States, Italy and Spain and spanned the acute and convalescent phases of COVID-19. A de-identified subject ID, COVID-19 status, age in years and sex were almost always included in the sample metadata. Samples came from the ongoing ImmuneRACE study (first 160 participants) plus 1,254 subjects from 6 global collaborators. Deeply sampled blood TCRbeta repertoires from subjects exposed to, actively infected with, or recovered from COVID-19 were included in the dataset. Where available, HLA class I and class II types were taken from metadata supplied by the sample provider and were not determined by assay-based typing. The prospective study material was composed of cDNA or gDNA derived from T cells, B-cell-depleted T cells, or PBMCs. The repertoires were released in a freely available public database meant as a resource for research on the immune response to SARS-CoV-2. Summary of the overall study and its limitations: Clinical and demographic metadata were provided uncurated, with the amount varying by source and participant.

Whole blood was collected in K2EDTA tubes by collaborating institutions according to the institutions' own protocols. For TCRbeta analysis, collaborator samples were shipped as frozen whole blood, as isolated PBMCs, or as DNA extracted from either sample type. About this clone: What this receptor recognizes is not known. Per-nucleotide qualities are absent, and no much larger clonotype sits a single base away.

Based on the germline V gene (reference sequence), the CDR1 and CDR2 sequences are LGHDT and YNNKEL. V gives up 3 bases and J gives up 7 bases, and the segment between their germline ends measures 12 bases. The CDR3 runs 13 amino acids, cysteine and phenylalanine included. Solely the CDR3 DNA is kept, with 39 bases framed from the first base. The immunoSEQ Assay, a bias-controlled multiplex PCR, was used to amplify TCRbeta CDR3 regions from genomic DNA. On the authors' methods: The number of nucleated cells in each sample was estimated by amplification of reference gene primers within the assay. To quantify the absolute abundance of each unique TCRbeta CDR3 rearrangement, sequence reads were collapsed and filtered. For each sample, productive Simpson clonality was calculated by taking the square root of Simpson's diversity index across productive rearrangements. TCRdb stores this immuneACCESS table with in-frame sequences only. Part of the clones is absent; in the studies checked, under half of the shortfall reflects unresolved V genes, and no reason is known for the rest. V and J calls and clone size are given by that table; D and trimming were obtained from the DNA. A total of tens of thousands of clones appear in this sample, around 76% of them only once. The ten largest clonotypes hold approximately 18% of the sample.

Here the chain combines TRBV3-1 (or the pseudogene TRBV3-2) and TRBJ1-2; TRBD1 is a possible D gene, resting on 5 matching bases. Sequenced sample: peripheral blood. The clonotype was recovered from a human donor in a cohort sampled during active COVID-19. The DNA sequence is as follows: TGTGCCAGCAGCCATCTGGGGGGGGGTGGCTACACCTTC. It encodes CASSHLGGGGYTF.